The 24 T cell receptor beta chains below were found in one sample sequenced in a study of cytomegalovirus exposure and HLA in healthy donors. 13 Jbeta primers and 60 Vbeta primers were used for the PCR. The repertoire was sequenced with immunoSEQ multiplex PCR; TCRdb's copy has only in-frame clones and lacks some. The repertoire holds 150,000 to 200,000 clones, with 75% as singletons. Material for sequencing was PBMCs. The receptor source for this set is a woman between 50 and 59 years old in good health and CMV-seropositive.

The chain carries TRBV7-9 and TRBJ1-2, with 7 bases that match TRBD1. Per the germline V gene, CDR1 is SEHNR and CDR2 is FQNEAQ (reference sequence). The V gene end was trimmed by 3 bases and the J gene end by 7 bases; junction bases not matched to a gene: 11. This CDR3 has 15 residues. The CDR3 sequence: CASSFWGSTGAGYTF. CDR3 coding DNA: TGTGCCAGCAGCTTCTGGGGCTCCACAGGGGCTGGCTACACCTTC.

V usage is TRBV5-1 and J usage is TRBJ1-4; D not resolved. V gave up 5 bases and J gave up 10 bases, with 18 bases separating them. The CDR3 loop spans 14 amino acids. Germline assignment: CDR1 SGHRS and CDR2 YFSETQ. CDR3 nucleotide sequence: TGCGCCAGCAGATATGAGGGAAATCGCGGAAAACTGTTTTTT. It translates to CASRYEGNRGKLFF.

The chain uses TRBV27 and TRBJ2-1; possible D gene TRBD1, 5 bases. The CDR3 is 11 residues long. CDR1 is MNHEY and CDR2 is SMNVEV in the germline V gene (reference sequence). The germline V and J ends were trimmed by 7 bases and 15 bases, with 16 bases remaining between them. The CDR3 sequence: CASITWGRLFF. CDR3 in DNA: TGTGCCAGCATAACGTGGGGCAGGTTGTTCTTC.

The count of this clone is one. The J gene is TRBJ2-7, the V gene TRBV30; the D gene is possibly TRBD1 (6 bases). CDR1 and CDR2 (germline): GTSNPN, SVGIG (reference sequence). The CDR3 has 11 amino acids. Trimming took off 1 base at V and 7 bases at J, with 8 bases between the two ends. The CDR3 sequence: CAWSGDREQYF. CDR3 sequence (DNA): TGTGCCTGGAGTGGCGACAGGGAGCAGTACTTC.

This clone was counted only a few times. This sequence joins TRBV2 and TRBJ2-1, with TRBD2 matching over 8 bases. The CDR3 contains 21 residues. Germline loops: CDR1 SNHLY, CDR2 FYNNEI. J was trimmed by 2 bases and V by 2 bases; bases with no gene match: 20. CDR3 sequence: CASSESRNWYRRGAPYNEQFF. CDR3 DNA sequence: TGTGCCAGCAGTGAAAGCCGGAACTGGTATAGGCGGGGGGCCCCCTACAATGAGCAGTTCTTC.

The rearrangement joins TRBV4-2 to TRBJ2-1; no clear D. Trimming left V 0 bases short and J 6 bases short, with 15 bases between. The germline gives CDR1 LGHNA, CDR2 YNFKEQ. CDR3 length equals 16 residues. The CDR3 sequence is CASSQEVAEFGNEQFF. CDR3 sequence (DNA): TGTGCCAGCAGCCAAGAGGTCGCGGAATTCGGCAATGAGCAGTTCTTC.

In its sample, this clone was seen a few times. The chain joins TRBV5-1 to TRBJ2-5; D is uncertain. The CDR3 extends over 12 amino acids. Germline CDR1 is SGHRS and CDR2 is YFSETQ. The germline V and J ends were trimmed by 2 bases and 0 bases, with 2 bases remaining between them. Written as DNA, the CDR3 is TGCGCCAGCAGCTTCGACCAAGAGACCCAGTACTTC. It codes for CASSFDQETQYF.

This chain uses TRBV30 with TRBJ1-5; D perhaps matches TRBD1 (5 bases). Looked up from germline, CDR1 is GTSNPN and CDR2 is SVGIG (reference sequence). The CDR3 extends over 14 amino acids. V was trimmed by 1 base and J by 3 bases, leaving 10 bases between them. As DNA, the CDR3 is TGTGCCTGGAGTGGGGGAGGGGTCAATCAGCCCCAGCATTTT. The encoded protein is CAWSGGGVNQPQHF. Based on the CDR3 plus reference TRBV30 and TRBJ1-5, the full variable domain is SQTIHQWPATLVQPVGSPLSLECTVEGTSNPNLYWYRQAAGRGLQLLFYSVGIGQISSEVPQNLSASRPQDRQFILSSKKLLLSDSGFYLCAWSGGGVNQPQHFGDGTRLSIL.

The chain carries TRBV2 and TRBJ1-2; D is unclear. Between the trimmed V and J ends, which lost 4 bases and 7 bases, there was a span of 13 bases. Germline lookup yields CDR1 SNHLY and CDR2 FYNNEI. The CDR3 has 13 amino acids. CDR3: CASSVRGQGGYTF. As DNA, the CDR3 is TGTGCCAGCAGTGTTAGAGGGCAAGGTGGCTACACCTTC.

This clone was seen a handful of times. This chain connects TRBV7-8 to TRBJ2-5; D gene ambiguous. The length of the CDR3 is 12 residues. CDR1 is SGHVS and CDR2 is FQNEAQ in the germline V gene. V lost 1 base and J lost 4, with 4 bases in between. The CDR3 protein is CASSLERETQYF. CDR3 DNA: TGTGCCAGCAGCTTAGAGAGAGAGACCCAGTACTTC.

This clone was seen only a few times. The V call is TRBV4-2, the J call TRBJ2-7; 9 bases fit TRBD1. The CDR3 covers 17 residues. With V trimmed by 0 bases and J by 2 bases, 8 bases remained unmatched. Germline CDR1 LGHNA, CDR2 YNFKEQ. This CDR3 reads CASSQDLSYRGPYEQYF. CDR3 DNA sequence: TGTGCCAGCAGCCAAGATCTGAGTTACAGGGGGCCCTACGAGCAGTACTTC.

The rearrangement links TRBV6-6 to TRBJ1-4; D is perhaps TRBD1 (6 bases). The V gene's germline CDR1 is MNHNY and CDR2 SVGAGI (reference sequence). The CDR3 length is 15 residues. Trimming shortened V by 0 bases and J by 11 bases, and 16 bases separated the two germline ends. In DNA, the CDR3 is TGTGCCAGCAGTTACTCGTCAACAGGGATCGTTAAACTGTTTTTT. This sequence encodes CASSYSSTGIVKLFF.

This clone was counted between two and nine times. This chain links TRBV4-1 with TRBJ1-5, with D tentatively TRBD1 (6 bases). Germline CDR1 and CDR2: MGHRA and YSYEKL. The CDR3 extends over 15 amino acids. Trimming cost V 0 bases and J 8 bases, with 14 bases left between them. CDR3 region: CASSQDGTSWEPQHF. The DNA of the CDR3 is TGCGCCAGCAGCCAAGATGGGACAAGCTGGGAGCCCCAGCATTTT.

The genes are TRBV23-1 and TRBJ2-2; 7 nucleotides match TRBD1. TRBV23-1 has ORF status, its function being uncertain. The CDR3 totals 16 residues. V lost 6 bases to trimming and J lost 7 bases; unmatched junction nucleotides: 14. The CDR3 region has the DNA TGCGCCAGCAGCCATTCTCCTTCACAGGGGCACGGGGAGCTGTTTTTT. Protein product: CASSHSPSQGHGELFF.

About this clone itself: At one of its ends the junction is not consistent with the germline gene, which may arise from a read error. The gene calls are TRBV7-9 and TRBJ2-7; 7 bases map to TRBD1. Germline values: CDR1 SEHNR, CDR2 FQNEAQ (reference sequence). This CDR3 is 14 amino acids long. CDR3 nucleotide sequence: TGTTCCAGCTCTCAGACAGGGAAATCCTACGAGCAGTACTTC. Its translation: CSSSQTGKSYEQYF.

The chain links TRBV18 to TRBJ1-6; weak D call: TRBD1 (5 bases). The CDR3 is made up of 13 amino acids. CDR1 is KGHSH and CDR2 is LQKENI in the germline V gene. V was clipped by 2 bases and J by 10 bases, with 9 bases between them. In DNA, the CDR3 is TGTGCCAGCTCACCAGGGGGGGACTCACCCCTCCACTTT. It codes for CASSPGGDSPLHF.

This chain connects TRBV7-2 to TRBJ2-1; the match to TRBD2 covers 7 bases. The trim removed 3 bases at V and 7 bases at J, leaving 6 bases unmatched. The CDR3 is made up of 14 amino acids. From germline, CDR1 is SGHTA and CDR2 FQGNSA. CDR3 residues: CASSFGGGKNEQFF. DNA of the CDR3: TGTGCCAGCAGCTTTGGGGGAGGGAAAAATGAGCAGTTCTTC.

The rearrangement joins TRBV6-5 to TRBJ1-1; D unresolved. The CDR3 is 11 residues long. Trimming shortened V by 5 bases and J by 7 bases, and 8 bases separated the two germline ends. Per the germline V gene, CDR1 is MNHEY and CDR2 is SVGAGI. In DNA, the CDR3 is TGTGCCAGCAGTGACCTAGGTGAAGCTTTCTTT. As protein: CASSDLGEAFF.

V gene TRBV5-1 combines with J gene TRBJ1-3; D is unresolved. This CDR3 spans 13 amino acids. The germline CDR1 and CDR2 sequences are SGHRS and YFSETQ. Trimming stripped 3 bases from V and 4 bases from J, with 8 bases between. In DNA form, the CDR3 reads TGCGCCAGCAGCTCGTCTTTCGGAAACACCATATATTTT. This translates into CASSSSFGNTIYF. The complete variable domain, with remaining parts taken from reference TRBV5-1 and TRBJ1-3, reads KAGVTQTPRYLIKTRGQQVTLSCSPISGHRSVSWYQQTPGQGLQFLFEYFSETQRNKGNFPGRFSGRQFSNSRSEMNVSTLELGDSALYLCASSSSFGNTIYFGEGSWLTVV.

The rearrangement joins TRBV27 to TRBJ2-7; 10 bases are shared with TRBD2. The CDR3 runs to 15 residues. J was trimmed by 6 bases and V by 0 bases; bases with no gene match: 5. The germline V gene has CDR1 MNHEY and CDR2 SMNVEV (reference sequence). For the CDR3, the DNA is TGTGCCAGCAGTTTATCGGAACTAGCGGGGAGCGAGCAGTACTTC. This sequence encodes CASSLSELAGSEQYF.

CDR3 nucleotides: TGTGCCTGGATTTCCCCGTACAGGGTAGGATCTGGAAACACCATATATTTT. It yields the protein CAWISPYRVGSGNTIYF. V and J are TRBV30 and TRBJ1-3; possibly TRBD1 for D (6 bases). Trimming left V 4 bases short and J 1 base short, with 20 bases between. CDR1 GTSNPN and CDR2 SVGIG come from the germline V gene (reference sequence). The length of the CDR3 is 17 residues.

CDR3 protein: CATSRNSGGGAEDTQYF. CDR3 coding DNA: TGTGCCACCAGCAGAAACTCTGGCGGGGGGGCCGAAGATACGCAGTATTTT. The chain links TRBV15 to TRBJ2-3, with TRBD2 matching 9 bases. The V gene end was trimmed by 2 bases and the J gene end by 5 bases; junction bases not matched to a gene: 11. The CDR3 sequence is 17 residues long. The V gene's germline CDR1 is LNHNV and CDR2 YYDKDF (reference sequence).

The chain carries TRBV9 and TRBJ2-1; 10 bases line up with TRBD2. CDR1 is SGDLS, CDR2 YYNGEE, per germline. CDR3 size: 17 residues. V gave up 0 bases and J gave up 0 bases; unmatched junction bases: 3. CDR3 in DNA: TGTGCCAGCAGCGTAGCTAGCGGGGGCCTCTCCTACAATGAGCAGTTCTTC. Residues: CASSVASGGLSYNEQFF.

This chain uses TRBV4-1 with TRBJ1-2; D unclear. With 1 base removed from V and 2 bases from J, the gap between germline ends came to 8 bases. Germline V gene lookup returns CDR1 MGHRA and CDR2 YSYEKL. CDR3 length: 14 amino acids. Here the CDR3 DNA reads TGCGCCAGCAGCCAAGTTGGGCCCAACTATGGCTACACCTTC. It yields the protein CASSQVGPNYGYTF.